This T cell receptor (beta chain) emerged from a study of radiation and T cells in renal cell carcinoma. For the study at large: Nephrectomy followed 15 Gy stereotactic body radiation by 4 weeks.

Study results and caveats: Baseline intratumoral clonotype presence is unknown without pretreatment biopsies.

Clones were sequenced by immunoSEQ multiplex PCR, and TCRdb holds only the in-frame ones, with some missing. The data hold 100,000 to 150,000 clones, with around 81% observed a single time. The time point: blood 2 weeks post-SBRT. As for treatment: 15 Gy SBRT to primary tumor, nephrectomy 4 weeks later. The patient's renal cell carcinoma had clear cell pathology. On this clone itself: Its antigen is not identified.

There are 11 residues in the CDR3. Germline V gene sequence: CDR1 MDHEN, CDR2 SYDVKM. V dropped 10 bases and J dropped 6; count of bases not matched to a gene: 6. J is TRBJ2-7 and V is TRBV28; 7 bases are shared with TRBD2. The source of this sequence is a man over 45 with renal cell carcinoma. Sequences were derived from blood, sampled from a patient whose treatment included radiotherapy and nephrectomy. The CDR3 DNA is TGTGCCATTACTAGCGAATCCGAGCAGTACTTC. This codes for CAITSESEQYF.